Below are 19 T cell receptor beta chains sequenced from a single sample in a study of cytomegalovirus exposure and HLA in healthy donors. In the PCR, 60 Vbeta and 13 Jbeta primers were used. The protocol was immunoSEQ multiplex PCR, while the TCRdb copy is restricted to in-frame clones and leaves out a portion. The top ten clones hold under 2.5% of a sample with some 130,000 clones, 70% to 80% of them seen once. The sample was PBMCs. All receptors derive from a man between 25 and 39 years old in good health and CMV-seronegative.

This CDR3 reads CASSHPGQLKNIQYF. The DNA of the CDR3 is TGTGCCAGCAGCCACCCGGGACAGCTAAAAAACATTCAGTACTTC. The rearrangement joins TRBV21-1 to TRBJ2-4; no check of the table's D call, TRBD1, against the DNA was made. TRBV21-1 is described as a pseudogene. There are 15 residues in the CDR3.

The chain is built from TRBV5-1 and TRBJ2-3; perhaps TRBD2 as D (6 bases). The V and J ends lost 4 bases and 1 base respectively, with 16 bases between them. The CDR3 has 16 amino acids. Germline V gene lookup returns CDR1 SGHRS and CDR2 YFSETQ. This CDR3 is CASSPVSREGTDTQYF. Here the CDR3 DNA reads TGCGCCAGCAGCCCGGTTTCCAGGGAGGGCACAGATACGCAGTATTTT.

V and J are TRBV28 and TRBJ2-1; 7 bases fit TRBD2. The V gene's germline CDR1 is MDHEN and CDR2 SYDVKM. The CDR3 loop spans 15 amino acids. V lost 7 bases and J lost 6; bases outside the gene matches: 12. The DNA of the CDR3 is TGTGCCAGCACCTCCCGGGATACGGGGGGCAATGAGCAGTTCTTC. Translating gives CASTSRDTGGNEQFF.

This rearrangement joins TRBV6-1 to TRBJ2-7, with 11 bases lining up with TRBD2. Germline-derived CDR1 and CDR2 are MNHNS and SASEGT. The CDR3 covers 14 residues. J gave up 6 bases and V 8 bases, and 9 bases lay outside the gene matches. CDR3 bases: TGTGCCAGCCTACTAGCGGGAGCGGGCGGCGAGCAGTACTTC. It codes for CASLLAGAGGEQYF.

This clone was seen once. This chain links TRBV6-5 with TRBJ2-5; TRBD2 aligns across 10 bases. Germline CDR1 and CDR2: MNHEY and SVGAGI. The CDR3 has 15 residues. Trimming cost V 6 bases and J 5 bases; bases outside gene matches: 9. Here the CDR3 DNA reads TGTGCCAGCAGGACCTTAGCGGGAGGAAGGGAGACCCAGTACTTC. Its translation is CASRTLAGGRETQYF.

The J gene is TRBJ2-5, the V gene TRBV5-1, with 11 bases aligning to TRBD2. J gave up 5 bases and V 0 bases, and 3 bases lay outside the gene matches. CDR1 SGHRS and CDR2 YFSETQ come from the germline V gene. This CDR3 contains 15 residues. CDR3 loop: CASSLGLAGSETQYF. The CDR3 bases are TGCGCCAGCAGCTTGGGACTAGCGGGATCTGAGACCCAGTACTTC.

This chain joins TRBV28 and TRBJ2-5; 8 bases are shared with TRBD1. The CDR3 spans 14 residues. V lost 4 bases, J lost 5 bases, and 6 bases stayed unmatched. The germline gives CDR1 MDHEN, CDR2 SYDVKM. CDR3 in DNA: TGTGCCAGCAGTTCTGGACAGGGAAGGGAGACCCAGTACTTC. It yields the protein CASSSGQGRETQYF.

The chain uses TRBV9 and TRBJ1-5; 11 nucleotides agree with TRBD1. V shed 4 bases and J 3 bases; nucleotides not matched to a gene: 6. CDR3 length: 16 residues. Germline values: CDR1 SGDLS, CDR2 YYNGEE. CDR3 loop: CASSRGQGAVNQPQHF. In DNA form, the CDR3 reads TGTGCCAGCAGCCGCGGACAGGGGGCAGTCAATCAGCCCCAGCATTTT.

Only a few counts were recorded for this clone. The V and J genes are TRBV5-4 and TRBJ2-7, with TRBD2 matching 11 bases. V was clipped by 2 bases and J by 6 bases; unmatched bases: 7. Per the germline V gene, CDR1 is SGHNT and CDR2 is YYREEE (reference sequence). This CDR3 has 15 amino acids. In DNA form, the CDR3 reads TGTGCCAGCAGCTTTCGGCTAGCGGGGGGAACCGAGCAGTACTTC. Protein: CASSFRLAGGTEQYF.

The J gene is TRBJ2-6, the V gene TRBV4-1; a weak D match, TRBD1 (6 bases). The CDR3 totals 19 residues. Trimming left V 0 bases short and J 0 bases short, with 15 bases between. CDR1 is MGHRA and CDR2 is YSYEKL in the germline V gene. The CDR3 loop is CASSQDGTIVPSGANVLTF. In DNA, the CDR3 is TGCGCCAGCAGCCAAGATGGGACAATAGTACCCTCTGGGGCCAACGTCCTGACTTTC.

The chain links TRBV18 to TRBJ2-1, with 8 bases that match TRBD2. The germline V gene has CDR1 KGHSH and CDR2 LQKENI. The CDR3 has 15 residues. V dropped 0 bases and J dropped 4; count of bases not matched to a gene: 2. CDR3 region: CASSPPSGVYNEQFF. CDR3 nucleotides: TGTGCCAGCTCACCACCTAGCGGGGTATACAATGAGCAGTTCTTC.

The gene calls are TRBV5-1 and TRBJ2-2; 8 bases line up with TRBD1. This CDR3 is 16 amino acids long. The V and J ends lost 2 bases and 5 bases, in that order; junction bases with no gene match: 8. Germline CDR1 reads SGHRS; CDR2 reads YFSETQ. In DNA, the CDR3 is TGCGCCAGCAGCTTCGAGGGACAGGCCCCGACCGGGGAGCTGTTTTTT. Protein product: CASSFEGQAPTGELFF.

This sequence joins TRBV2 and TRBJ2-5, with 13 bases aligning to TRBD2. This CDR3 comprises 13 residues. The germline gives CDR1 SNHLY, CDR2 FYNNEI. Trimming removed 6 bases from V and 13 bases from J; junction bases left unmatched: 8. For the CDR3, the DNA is TGTGCCAGCAGCGGGACTAGCGGGAATCGTAGGTACTTC. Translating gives CASSGTSGNRRYF.

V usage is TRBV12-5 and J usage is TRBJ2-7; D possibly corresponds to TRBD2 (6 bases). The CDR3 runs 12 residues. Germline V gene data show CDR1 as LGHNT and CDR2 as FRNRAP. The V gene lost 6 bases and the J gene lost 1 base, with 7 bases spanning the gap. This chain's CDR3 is CASGAGSYEQYF. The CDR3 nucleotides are TGTGCTAGTGGGGCGGGGTCCTACGAGCAGTACTTC.

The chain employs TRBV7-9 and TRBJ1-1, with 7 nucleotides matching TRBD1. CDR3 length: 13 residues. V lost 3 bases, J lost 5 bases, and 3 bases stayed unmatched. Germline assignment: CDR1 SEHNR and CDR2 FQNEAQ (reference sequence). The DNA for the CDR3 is TGTGCCAGCAGCTTTACAGGGGAGACTGAAGCTTTCTTT. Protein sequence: CASSFTGETEAFF. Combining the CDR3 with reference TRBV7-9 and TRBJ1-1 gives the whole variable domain DTGVSQNPRHKITKRGQNVTFRCDPISEHNRLYWYRQTLGQGPEFLTYFQNEAQLEKSRLLSDRFSAERPKGSFSTLEIQRTEQGDSAMYLCASSFTGETEAFFGQGTRLTVV.

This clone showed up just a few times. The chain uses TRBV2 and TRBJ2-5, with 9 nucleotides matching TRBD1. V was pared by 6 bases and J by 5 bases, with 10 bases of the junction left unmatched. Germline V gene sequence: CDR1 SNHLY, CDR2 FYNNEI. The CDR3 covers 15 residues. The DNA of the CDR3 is TGTGCCAGCAGGAGATCTACAGGGGGCGGGGAGACCCAGTACTTC. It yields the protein CASRRSTGGGETQYF.

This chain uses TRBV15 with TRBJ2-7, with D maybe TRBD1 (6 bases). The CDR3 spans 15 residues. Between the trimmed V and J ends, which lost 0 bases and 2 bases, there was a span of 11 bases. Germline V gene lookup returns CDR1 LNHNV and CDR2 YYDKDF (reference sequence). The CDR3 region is CATSRDFNRAYEQYF. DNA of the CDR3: TGTGCCACCAGCAGAGACTTCAACAGGGCCTACGAGCAGTACTTC.

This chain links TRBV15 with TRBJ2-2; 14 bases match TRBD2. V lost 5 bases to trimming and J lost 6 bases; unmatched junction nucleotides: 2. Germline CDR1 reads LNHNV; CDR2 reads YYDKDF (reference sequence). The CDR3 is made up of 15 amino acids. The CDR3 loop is CATSSTSGRAGELFF. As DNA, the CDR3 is TGTGCCACCAGCTCGACTAGCGGGAGGGCCGGGGAGCTGTTTTTT.

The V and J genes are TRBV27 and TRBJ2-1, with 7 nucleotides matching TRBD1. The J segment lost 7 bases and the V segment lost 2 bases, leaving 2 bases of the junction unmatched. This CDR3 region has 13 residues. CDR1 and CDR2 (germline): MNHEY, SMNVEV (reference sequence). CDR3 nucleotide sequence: TGTGCCAGCAGTTTAAAGGGGGCGAATGAGCAGTTCTTC. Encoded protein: CASSLKGANEQFF.